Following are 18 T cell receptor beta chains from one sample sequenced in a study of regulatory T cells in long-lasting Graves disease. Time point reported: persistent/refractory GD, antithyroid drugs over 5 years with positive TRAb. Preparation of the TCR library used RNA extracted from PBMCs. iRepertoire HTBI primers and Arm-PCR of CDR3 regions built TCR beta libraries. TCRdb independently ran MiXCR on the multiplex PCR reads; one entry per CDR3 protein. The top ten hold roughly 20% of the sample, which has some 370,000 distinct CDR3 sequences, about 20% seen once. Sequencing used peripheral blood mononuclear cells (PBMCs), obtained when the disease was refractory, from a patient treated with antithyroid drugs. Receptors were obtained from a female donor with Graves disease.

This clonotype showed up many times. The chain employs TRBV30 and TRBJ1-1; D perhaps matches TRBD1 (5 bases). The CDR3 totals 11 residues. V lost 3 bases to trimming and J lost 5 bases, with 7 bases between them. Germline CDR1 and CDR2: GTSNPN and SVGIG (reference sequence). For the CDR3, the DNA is TGTGCCTGGAGCCCAGGGACTGAAGCTTTCTTT. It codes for CAWSPGTEAFF.

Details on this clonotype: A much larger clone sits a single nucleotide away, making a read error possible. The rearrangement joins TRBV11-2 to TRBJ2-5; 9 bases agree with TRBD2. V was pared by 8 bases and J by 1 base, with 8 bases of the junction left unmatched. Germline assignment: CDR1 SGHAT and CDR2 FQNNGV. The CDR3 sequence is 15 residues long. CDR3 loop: CASGHRTSAQETQYF. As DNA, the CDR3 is TGTGCCAGCGGCCACCGGACTAGCGCCCAAGAGACCCAGTACTTC.

As DNA, the CDR3 is TGTGCCAGCAGCTTCCGCGGGACAGGGAGCTACGAGCAGTACTTC. Translated, it gives CASSFRGTGSYEQYF. The gene calls are TRBV5-6 and TRBJ2-7; 9 bases map to TRBD1. Trimming at V came to 2 bases and at J to 3 bases, leaving 6 bases not matched to a gene. This CDR3 spans 15 amino acids. The germline CDR1 and CDR2 sequences are SGHDT and YYEEEE.

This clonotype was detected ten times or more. This CDR3 reads CASSRPGAGVQETQYF. CDR3 nucleotide sequence: TGTGCCAGCAGCCGCCCCGGAGCGGGAGTTCAAGAGACCCAGTACTTC. J is TRBJ2-5 and V is TRBV6-1, with 8 nucleotides matching TRBD2. In germline, CDR1 is MNHNS, CDR2 SASEGT. This CDR3 comprises 16 residues. After removal of 6 bases from V and 2 bases from J, the junction contained 11 bases not matched to a gene.

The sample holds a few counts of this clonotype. CDR3 amino acids: CASRVGQNSNQPQHF. The CDR3 coding sequence is TGCGCCAGCAGAGTTGGTCAGAATAGCAATCAGCCCCAGCATTTT. This rearrangement joins TRBV10-2 to TRBJ1-5; D gene unclear. The CDR3 has 15 residues. V lost 6 bases and J 0 bases, leaving 12 bases between the germline ends. The V gene's germline CDR1 is WSHSY and CDR2 SAAADI.

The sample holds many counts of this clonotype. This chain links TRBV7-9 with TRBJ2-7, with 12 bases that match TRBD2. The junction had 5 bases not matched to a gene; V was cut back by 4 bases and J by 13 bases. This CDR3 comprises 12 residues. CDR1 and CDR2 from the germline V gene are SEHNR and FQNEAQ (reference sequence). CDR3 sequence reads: CASSSTSGRRYF. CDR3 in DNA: TGTGCCAGCAGCTCGACTAGCGGGAGACGATACTTC.

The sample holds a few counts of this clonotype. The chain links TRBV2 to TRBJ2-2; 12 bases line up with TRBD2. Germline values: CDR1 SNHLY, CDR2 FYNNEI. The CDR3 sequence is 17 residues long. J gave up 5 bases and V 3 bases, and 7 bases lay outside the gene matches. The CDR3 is CASSDFTSGRRTGELFF. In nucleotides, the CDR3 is TGTGCCAGCAGTGATTTCACTAGCGGGAGGCGTACCGGGGAGCTGTTTTTT.

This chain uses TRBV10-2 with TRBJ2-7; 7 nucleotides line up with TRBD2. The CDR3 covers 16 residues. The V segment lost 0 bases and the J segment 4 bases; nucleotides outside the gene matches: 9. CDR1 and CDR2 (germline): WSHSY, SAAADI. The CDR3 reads CASSESSAGDGYEQYF. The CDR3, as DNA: TGCGCCAGCAGTGAGTCCAGTGCGGGAGACGGGTACGAGCAGTACTTC.

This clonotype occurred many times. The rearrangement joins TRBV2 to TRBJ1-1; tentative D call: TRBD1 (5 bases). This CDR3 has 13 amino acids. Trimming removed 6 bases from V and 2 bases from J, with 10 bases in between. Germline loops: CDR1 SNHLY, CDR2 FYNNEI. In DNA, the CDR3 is TGTGCCAGCAGAGCCGACAGAAACACTGAAGCTTTCTTT. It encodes CASRADRNTEAFF.

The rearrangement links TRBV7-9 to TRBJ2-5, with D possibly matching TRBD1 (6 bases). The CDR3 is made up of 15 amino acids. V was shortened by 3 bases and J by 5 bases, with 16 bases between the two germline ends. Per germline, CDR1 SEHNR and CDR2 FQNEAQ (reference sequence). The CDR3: CASSFFGQQAETQYF. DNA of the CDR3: TGTGCCAGCAGCTTCTTTGGACAGCAGGCCGAGACCCAGTACTTC.

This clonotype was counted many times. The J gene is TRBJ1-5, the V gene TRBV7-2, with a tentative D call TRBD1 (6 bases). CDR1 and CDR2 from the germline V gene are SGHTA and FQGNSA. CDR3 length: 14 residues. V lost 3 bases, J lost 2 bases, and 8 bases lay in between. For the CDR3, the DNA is TGTGCCAGCAGCTTTCGACAGGGCAATCAGCCCCAGCATTTT. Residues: CASSFRQGNQPQHF.

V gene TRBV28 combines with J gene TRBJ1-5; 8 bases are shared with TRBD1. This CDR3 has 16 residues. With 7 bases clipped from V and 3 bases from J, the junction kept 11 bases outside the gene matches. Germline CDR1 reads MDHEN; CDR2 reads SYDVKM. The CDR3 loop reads CASTPERTGYNQPQHF. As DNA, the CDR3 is TGTGCCAGCACCCCGGAAAGGACAGGGTACAATCAGCCCCAGCATTTT.

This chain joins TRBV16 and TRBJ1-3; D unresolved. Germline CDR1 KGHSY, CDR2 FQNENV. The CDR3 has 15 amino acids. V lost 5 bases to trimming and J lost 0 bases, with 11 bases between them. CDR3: CASSAPGSSGNTIYF. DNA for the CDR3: TGTGCCAGCAGCGCTCCCGGGAGCTCTGGAAACACCATATATTTT.

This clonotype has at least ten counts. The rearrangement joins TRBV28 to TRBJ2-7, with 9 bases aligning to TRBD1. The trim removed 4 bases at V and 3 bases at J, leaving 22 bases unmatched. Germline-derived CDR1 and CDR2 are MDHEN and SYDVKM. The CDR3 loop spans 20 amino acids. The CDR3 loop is CASSSIFGLGQGWGHYEQYF. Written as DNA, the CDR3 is TGTGCCAGCAGTTCTATATTCGGTCTTGGACAGGGGTGGGGACACTACGAGCAGTACTTC.

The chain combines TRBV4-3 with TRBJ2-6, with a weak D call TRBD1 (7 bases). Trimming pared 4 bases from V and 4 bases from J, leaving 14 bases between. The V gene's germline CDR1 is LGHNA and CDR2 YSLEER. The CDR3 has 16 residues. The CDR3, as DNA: TGCGCCAGCAGCCCCCAGGGGGGTAACGGGGCCAACGTCCTGACTTTC. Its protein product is CASSPQGGNGANVLTF.

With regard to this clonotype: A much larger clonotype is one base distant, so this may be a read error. CDR3 amino acids: CASSFGTDSPYEQHF. In nucleotides, the CDR3 is TGTGCCAGCAGCTTTGGGACCGACTCTCCCTACGAGCAGCACTTC. The gene calls are TRBV7-9 and TRBJ2-7; D possibly matches TRBD1 or TRBD2 (5 bases each). The germline V gene encodes CDR1 SEHNR and CDR2 FQNEAQ (reference sequence). The CDR3 extends over 15 amino acids.

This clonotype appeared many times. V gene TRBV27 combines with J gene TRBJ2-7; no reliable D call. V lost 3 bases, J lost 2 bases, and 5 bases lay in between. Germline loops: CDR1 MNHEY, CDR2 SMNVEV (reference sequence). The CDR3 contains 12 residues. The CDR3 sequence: CASSFPPYEQYF. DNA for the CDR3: TGTGCCAGCAGTTTCCCGCCCTACGAGCAGTACTTC.

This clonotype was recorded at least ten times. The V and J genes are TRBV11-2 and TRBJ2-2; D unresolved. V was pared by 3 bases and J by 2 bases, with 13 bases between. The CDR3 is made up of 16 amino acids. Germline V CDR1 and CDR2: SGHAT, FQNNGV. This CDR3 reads CASSLTSEPNTGELFF. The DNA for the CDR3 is TGTGCCAGCAGCTTGACCAGCGAGCCAAACACCGGGGAGCTGTTTTTT. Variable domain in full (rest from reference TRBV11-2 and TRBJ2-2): EAGVAQSPRYKIIEKRQSVAFWCNPISGHATLYWYQQILGQGPKLLIQFQNNGVVDDSQLPKDRFSAERLKGVDSTLKIQPAKLEDSAVYLCASSLTSEPNTGELFFGEGSRLTVL.